A selection of T cell receptor beta chains follows, all from one sample in a study of sequential checkpoint blockade in melanoma. Profiling relied on immunoSEQ multiplex PCR, and the TCRdb table lists in-frame clones only, not all of them. The sample holds about 10,000 clones; about three quarters are singletons and the top ten take 35% to 40%. Material: CD8+ T cells sorted from blood (inferred from file names), obtained from a patient given nivolumab and ipilimumab in sequence. The receptor source for this set is a human donor with melanoma. The conserved cysteine and the conserved F or W are not part of the CDR3 here.

>TRBV4-3|15|TRBJ2-2
ASSQDPTSGRGGELF
>TRBV9|13|TRBJ2-1
ASSVQGASYNEQF
>TRBV7-2|14|TRBJ2-7
ASSRETTSGGAEEY
>TRBV19|11|TRBJ1-5
ASSIRNNQPQH
>TRBV7-2|14|TRBJ2-1
ASTTFATTTYNEQF
>TRBV6-5|13|TRBJ2-2
ASRPSAGESGELF
>TRBV7-9|16|TRBJ2-6
ASSPVSGILSGANVLT
>TRBV7-9|13|TRBJ1-1
ASSLGIMGSTEAF
>TRBV2|12|TRBJ1-2
ASGEGALNYGYT
>TRBV5-8|13|TRBJ2-2
ASSPGTTNTGELF
>TRBV2|13|TRBJ2-3
ASRPSSGGADTQY
>TRBV6-5|10|TRBJ2-5
ASSPNGGPQY
>TRBV9|17|TRBJ2-2
ASSNNKGAEKPNTGELF
>TRBV13|11|TRBJ2-7
ASSSGDKYEQY
>TRBV27|12|TRBJ2-7
ASSLGLAVYEQY
>TRBV7-6|13|TRBJ2-7
ASSAGTGGTYEQY
>TRBV5-4|10|TRBJ1-1
ASSLGRAEAF
>TRBV13|13|TRBJ2-7
ASSLGGGGGVEQY
>TRBV7-2|13|TRBJ2-1
ASSLSASVYNEQF
>TRBV15|15|TRBJ2-7
ATSRVPGATIIYEQY
>TRBV13|12|TRBJ2-2
ASSSGLAPGELF
>TRBV27|15|TRBJ2-7
ASSLFPRQGFDDEQY
>TRBV27|13|TRBJ1-1
ASSLSYRGYTEAF
>TRBV7-9|16|TRBJ2-1
ASSPASGSPTRRGEQF
>TRBV28|15|TRBJ1-5
ASGDRGLGVSNQPQH
>TRBV7-9|13|TRBJ2-7
ASSPGDRNPYEQY
>TRBV7-2|14|TRBJ2-7
ASSYLGTTHNYEQY
>TRBV13|13|TRBJ2-5
ASSSTGGAQETQY
>TRBV9|12|TRBJ2-1
ASSPRTGGNEQF
>TRBV7-2|13|TRBJ2-1
ASSPRTRGNNEQF
>TRBV5-1|14|TRBJ2-2
ASSYDRGSNTGELF
>TRBV15|13|TRBJ1-5
ATSSAQGSNQPQH
>TRBV14|14|TRBJ2-7
ASSSKWGRMAYEQY
>TRBV5-4|14|TRBJ2-2
ASSSRGGSRHGELF
>TRBV4-3|14|TRBJ1-2
ASRQDPGAINYGYT
>TRBV7-6|16|TRBJ2-7
ASSLAPGQGSVSYEQY
>TRBV27|9|NA
ASSGGNEQY
>TRBV7-9|15|TRBJ2-4
ASSPVGQLLAKNIQY
>TRBV7-9|13|TRBJ2-6
ASSSVRSGANVLT
>TRBV5-1|14|TRBJ1-1
VSTPYPTTGTTEAF
>TRBV19|11|TRBJ2-1
ASGQFAYNEQF
>TRBV19|13|TRBJ1-2
ASSLPQDRGSGYT
>TRBV5-1|13|TRBJ2-7
ASSLTTGGSYEQY
>TRBV5-6|16|TRBJ2-7
ASSLAPGQGSVSYEQY
>TRBV29-1|10|TRBJ1-1
SVLAVNTEAF
>TRBV7-9|11|TRBJ1-2
ASSLGLISGYT
>TRBV6-1|12|TRBJ1-1
ASRDRVWNTEAF
>TRBV4-1|12|TRBJ1-6
ASSQDAYNSPLH
>TRBV7-3|12|TRBJ2-7
ASSLGSSAYEQY
>TRBV16|14|TRBJ1-2
ASSPVSWGANYGYT
>TRBV27|13|TRBJ1-2
ASSLSNTGGRGYT
>TRBV7-6|17|TRBJ1-4
ASSLVPRTALRVDEKLF
>TRBV28|13|TRBJ1-1
ASSPRDRDTTEAF
>TRBV28|11|TRBJ1-1
AGSGRLGTEAF
>TRBV30|13|TRBJ2-1
AWSVPVSSYNEQF
>TRBV2|17|TRBJ2-7
ASRGKTSGGSIVTYEQY
>TRBV7-9|14|TRBJ2-1
ASTGLAGGSYNEQF
>TRBV5-1|13|TRBJ1-2
ASSRVDRGRIGYT